The 18 T cell receptor beta chains presented below share a single source sample, sequenced in a study of cytomegalovirus exposure and HLA in healthy donors. Libraries were prepared by immunoSEQ multiplex PCR; TCRdb keeps only in-frame clonotypes and omits some of them. The table lists approximately 65,000 clones, approximately 91% of them singletons. Sequences were obtained from PBMCs. These receptors all come from a man between 18 and 35 years old in good health and CMV-seronegative.

The chain employs TRBV10-3 and TRBJ2-7; possibly TRBD1 for D (6 bases). The germline CDR1 and CDR2 sequences are ENHRY and SYGVKD. The CDR3 loop spans 13 amino acids. V lost 6 bases, J lost 3 bases, and 12 bases lay in between. This chain's CDR3 is CAISRDTLYEQYF. The CDR3 nucleotides read TGTGCCATCAGCCGGGACACCCTCTACGAGCAGTACTTC.

The DNA of the CDR3 is TGTGCCAGCAGCTCCGCGTACGGGACAGGGGTAACCGACGAGCAGTACTTC. Its protein is CASSSAYGTGVTDEQYF. The rearrangement links TRBV7-2 to TRBJ2-7, with 10 bases fitting TRBD1. Germline CDR1 SGHTA, CDR2 FQGNSA. V lost 4 bases and J lost 5; bases outside the gene matches: 14. This CDR3 has 17 residues.

This clone was counted once. J is TRBJ2-1 and V is TRBV4-2, with 12 bases matching TRBD2. J gave up 7 bases and V 4 bases, and 8 bases lay outside the gene matches. This CDR3 contains 16 residues. CDR1 and CDR2 (germline): LGHNA, YNFKEQ. Written as DNA, the CDR3 is TGTGCCAGCAGCCCTAATCTAGCGGGAGGGTGGAATGAGCAGTTCTTC. Translating gives CASSPNLAGGWNEQFF.

The gene calls are TRBV27 and TRBJ2-7; TRBD2 matches at 11 bases. The CDR3 is 16 residues long. The V gene end was trimmed by 6 bases and the J gene end by 6 bases; junction bases not matched to a gene: 13. Germline lookup yields CDR1 MNHEY and CDR2 SMNVEV (reference sequence). The CDR3 DNA reads TGTGCCAGCAGACTAGCGGGAGATAGAAGGGTCTTCGAGCAGTACTTC. It is translated as CASRLAGDRRVFEQYF.

The J gene is TRBJ2-3, the V gene TRBV19, with D possibly matching TRBD2 (7 bases). The V and J ends lost 7 bases and 6 bases respectively, with 14 bases between them. Germline values: CDR1 LNHDA, CDR2 SQIVND (reference sequence). The CDR3 consists of 13 residues. As DNA, the CDR3 is TGTGCCAGTACCCTCGGGGGGCCCGATACGCAGTATTTT. As protein: CASTLGGPDTQYF. The whole variable domain, filled in from reference TRBV19 and TRBJ2-3, reads DGGITQSPKYLFRKEGQNVTLSCEQNLNHDAMYWYRQDPGQGLRLIYYSQIVNDFQKGDIAEGYSVSREKKESFPLTVTSAQKNPTAFYLCASTLGGPDTQYFGPGTRLTVL.

The chain uses TRBV7-8 and TRBJ1-2; 11 bases are a match to TRBD1. This CDR3 contains 17 residues. V shed 5 bases, J shed 4 bases, and the junction held 12 bases outside the gene matches. CDR1 SGHVS and CDR2 FQNEAQ come from the germline V gene. For the CDR3, the DNA is TGTGCCAGCAGCGGGGGGACAGGGGGTTCTCTCGGCTATGGCTACACCTTC. Translating it yields CASSGGTGGSLGYGYTF.

The V gene is TRBV28, the J gene TRBJ2-3; D gene uncertain. V shed 7 bases and J shed 2 bases, with 4 bases lying between them. The CDR3 runs 11 residues. Germline V CDR1 and CDR2: MDHEN, SYDVKM. This chain's CDR3 is CASTSTDTQYF. CDR3 nucleotide sequence: TGTGCCAGCACCTCCACAGATACGCAGTATTTT.

The rearrangement joins TRBV14 to TRBJ1-2; D call uncertain. The CDR3 covers 13 residues. The germline CDR1 and CDR2 sequences are SGHDN and FVKESK. V gave up 0 bases and J gave up 4 bases, with 6 bases separating them. This CDR3 is CASSQDRGYGYTF. CDR3 in DNA: TGTGCCAGCAGCCAAGATCGAGGCTATGGCTACACCTTC.

This chain connects TRBV28 to TRBJ1-3; TRBD1 matches 8 bases. CDR1 is MDHEN and CDR2 is SYDVKM in the germline V gene. V lost 5 bases, J lost 0 bases, and 6 bases stayed unmatched. The CDR3 runs to 16 residues. The CDR3 DNA follows: TGTGCCAGCAGTGGGGGACAGGTTTTCTCTGGAAACACCATATATTTT. Its translation is CASSGGQVFSGNTIYF.

This sequence joins TRBV19 and TRBJ1-3; tentative D call: TRBD1 (5 bases). The CDR3 length is 14 residues. V was shortened by 8 bases and J by 1 base, with 12 bases between the two germline ends. Germline lookup yields CDR1 LNHDA and CDR2 SQIVND (reference sequence). This CDR3 is CASETGASGNTIYF. As DNA, the CDR3 is TGTGCCAGTGAAACAGGAGCATCTGGAAACACCATATATTTT.

The genes are TRBV5-6 and TRBJ2-3; a weak D match, TRBD2 (6 bases). V was cut by 0 bases and J by 4 bases, with 12 bases left in between. Germline lookup yields CDR1 SGHDT and CDR2 YYEEEE. The CDR3 has 15 amino acids. The CDR3 nucleotides are TGTGCCAGCAGCTTGGGACCGGGAGTGGCAGATACGCAGTATTTT. This codes for CASSLGPGVADTQYF.

This clone was detected only once. This rearrangement joins TRBV9 to TRBJ2-2; 9 nucleotides align to TRBD2. The germline V gene has CDR1 SGDLS and CDR2 YYNGEE. The CDR3 has 18 residues. The J segment lost 4 bases and the V segment lost 3 bases, leaving 13 bases of the junction unmatched. The CDR3 here is CASSADLSSGRLTGELFF. Here the CDR3 DNA reads TGTGCCAGCAGCGCAGATCTTTCAAGCGGGAGGCTCACCGGGGAGCTGTTTTTT.

The gene calls are TRBV5-1 and TRBJ1-4, with 10 positions matching TRBD1. This CDR3 spans 15 amino acids. From germline, CDR1 is SGHRS and CDR2 YFSETQ. J was trimmed by 8 bases and V by 2 bases; bases with no gene match: 6. CDR3 in amino acids: CASSFLGTGVEKLFF. CDR3 DNA: TGCGCCAGCAGCTTTCTCGGGACAGGGGTCGAAAAACTGTTTTTT.

This chain uses TRBV7-3 with TRBJ2-5, with 8 bases aligning to TRBD2. Trimming removed 1 base from V and 1 base from J; junction bases left unmatched: 14. This CDR3 has 19 amino acids. CDR1 SGHTA and CDR2 FQGTGA come from the germline V gene. CDR3 DNA sequence: TGTGCCAGCAGCTTAAGAGGGGCCCATGCGGGAGGAATCCAAGAGACCCAGTACTTC. Translated: CASSLRGAHAGGIQETQYF.

The J gene is TRBJ2-1, the V gene TRBV4-3, with 12 bases matching TRBD2. Germline assignment: CDR1 LGHNA and CDR2 YSLEER. V was pared by 3 bases and J by 7 bases, with 4 bases of the junction left unmatched. The length of the CDR3 is 15 residues. The CDR3 here is CASSHLAGGPNEQFF. The CDR3, as DNA: TGCGCCAGCAGCCATCTAGCGGGAGGGCCGAATGAGCAGTTCTTC.

The chain recombines TRBV9 with TRBJ1-5; D ambiguous. V was clipped by 0 bases and J by 0 bases, with 10 bases between them. The germline gives CDR1 SGDLS, CDR2 YYNGEE. The CDR3 extends over 16 amino acids. CDR3 loop: CASSVGRSYSNQPQHF. The CDR3 DNA reads TGTGCCAGCAGCGTAGGTCGCAGTTATAGCAATCAGCCCCAGCATTTT.

The V and J genes are TRBV30 and TRBJ2-3; 7 bases align to TRBD2. Trimming cost V 2 bases and J 3 bases; bases outside gene matches: 8. This CDR3 comprises 15 residues. Germline assignment: CDR1 GTSNPN and CDR2 SVGIG (reference sequence). In DNA form, the CDR3 reads TGTGCCTGGAGTTCTTCTGCGGGAGTGACAGATACGCAGTATTTT. Its translation is CAWSSSAGVTDTQYF. The full variable domain, with the rest looked up from reference TRBV30 and TRBJ2-3, is SQTIHQWPATLVQPVGSPLSLECTVEGTSNPNLYWYRQAAGRGLQLLFYSVGIGQISSEVPQNLSASRPQDRQFILSSKKLLLSDSGFYLCAWSSSAGVTDTQYFGPGTRLTVL.

V gene TRBV7-6 combines with J gene TRBJ2-7; D might be TRBD2 (5 bases). Per the germline V gene, CDR1 is SGHVS and CDR2 is FNYEAQ. There are 15 residues in the CDR3. Trimming cost V 5 bases and J 0 bases, with 14 bases left between them. CDR3 in amino acids: CASSPRGLDSYEQYF. As DNA, the CDR3 is TGTGCCAGCAGCCCCCGAGGACTCGACTCCTACGAGCAGTACTTC.